This T cell receptor (beta chain) comes out of a study of blood T cell repertoires in COVID-19 (dated by TCRdb to 2020 to 2022). Study-level background: Collaborator samples came from the United States, Italy and Spain and covered acute and convalescent phases of COVID-19. Subjects who had been exposed to COVID-19, were actively infected with it, or had recovered from it provided the deeply sampled blood TCRbeta repertoires that made up the dataset. Samples came from the ongoing ImmuneRACE study (first 160 participants) plus 1,254 subjects from 6 global collaborators. The repertoires were released in a freely available public database intended as a resource for research on the immune response to SARS-CoV-2. The prospective study material was composed of cDNA or gDNA derived from T cells, B-cell-depleted T cells, or PBMCs. Where available, HLA class I and class II types were obtained from metadata supplied by the sample provider rather than from assay-based typing. Nearly every sample came with metadata listing a de-identified subject ID, COVID-19 status, age in years and sex. What the work shows at the level of the full study, not this receptor alone: How much clinical and demographic metadata was included differed by source and by participant, and the metadata was provided uncurated.

Each collaborating institution followed its own protocols to collect whole blood in K2EDTA tubes. Collaborator samples were shipped for TCRbeta analysis as frozen whole blood, isolated PBMCs, or DNA extracted from either sample type. A word on this clone: Its cognate antigen has yet to be identified. Within one base of it there is no much larger clone, and no base qualities were kept.

TCRbeta CDR3 regions were amplified from genomic DNA by means of the immunoSEQ Assay, a bias-controlled multiplex PCR. The original methods were these. Nucleated cell counts per sample were estimated from amplification of reference gene primers within the assay. Sequence reads were collapsed and filtered to measure the absolute abundance of every unique TCRbeta CDR3 rearrangement. For each sample, productive Simpson clonality was calculated by taking the square root of Simpson's diversity index across productive rearrangements. TCRdb mirrors the immuneACCESS table, restricted to in-frame sequences. Some clones are absent from its copies; in checked studies, under half trace to an unresolved V gene, and the reason for the others is unknown. V and J calls and clone size come straight from that table; D and trimming were deduced from the DNA. This sample lists some 57,000 clones; 85% were detected once. Of the sample, 10% to 13% falls within the top ten clones.

Trimming leaves V shorter by 2 bases and J shorter by 0 bases, with the junction holding 0 bases beyond the gene matches. The CDR3 holds 15 amino acids from the cysteine to the phenylalanine. CDR3 DNA only is kept here, 45 bases in frame from base 1. The germline V gene sets CDR1 to SGHAT and CDR2 to FQNNGV. Sequencing was done on a sample of peripheral blood. The receptor was derived from a human donor in a cohort sampled during active COVID-19. In this chain, TRBV11-2 is recombined with TRBJ2-1, and 8 bases in between align with TRBD2. CDR3 sequence: CASSLLAGSYNEQFF. Here is the DNA: TGTGCCAGCAGCTTACTAGCGGGCTCCTACAATGAGCAGTTCTTC.